This TCR beta chain was observed in a study of blood T cell repertoires in COVID-19. Methods used by the authors: Estimated nucleated cell counts came from reference gene primer amplification. Data came from immunoSEQ multiplex PCR; TCRdb stores just in-frame clones and leaves some out. For V, J and clone size, that table is used; D and trimming come from the DNA. The sample consists of roughly 140,000 clones, 65% to 85% of them appearing once. V was pared by 2 bases and J by 5 bases, with 18 bases between. Germline V gene data show CDR1 as MNHEY and CDR2 as SVGAGI. This CDR3 is 16 amino acids long. The J gene is TRBJ1-2, the V gene TRBV6-5; no definite D call. The sequence was collected from a woman aged 55-69 years with acute or convalescent COVID-19. The sample consisted of peripheral blood. CDR3 bases: TGTGCCAGCAGTTACGACGGTAGATCGAGGGCTTATGGCTACACCTTC. Its protein product is CASSYDGRSRAYGYTF.